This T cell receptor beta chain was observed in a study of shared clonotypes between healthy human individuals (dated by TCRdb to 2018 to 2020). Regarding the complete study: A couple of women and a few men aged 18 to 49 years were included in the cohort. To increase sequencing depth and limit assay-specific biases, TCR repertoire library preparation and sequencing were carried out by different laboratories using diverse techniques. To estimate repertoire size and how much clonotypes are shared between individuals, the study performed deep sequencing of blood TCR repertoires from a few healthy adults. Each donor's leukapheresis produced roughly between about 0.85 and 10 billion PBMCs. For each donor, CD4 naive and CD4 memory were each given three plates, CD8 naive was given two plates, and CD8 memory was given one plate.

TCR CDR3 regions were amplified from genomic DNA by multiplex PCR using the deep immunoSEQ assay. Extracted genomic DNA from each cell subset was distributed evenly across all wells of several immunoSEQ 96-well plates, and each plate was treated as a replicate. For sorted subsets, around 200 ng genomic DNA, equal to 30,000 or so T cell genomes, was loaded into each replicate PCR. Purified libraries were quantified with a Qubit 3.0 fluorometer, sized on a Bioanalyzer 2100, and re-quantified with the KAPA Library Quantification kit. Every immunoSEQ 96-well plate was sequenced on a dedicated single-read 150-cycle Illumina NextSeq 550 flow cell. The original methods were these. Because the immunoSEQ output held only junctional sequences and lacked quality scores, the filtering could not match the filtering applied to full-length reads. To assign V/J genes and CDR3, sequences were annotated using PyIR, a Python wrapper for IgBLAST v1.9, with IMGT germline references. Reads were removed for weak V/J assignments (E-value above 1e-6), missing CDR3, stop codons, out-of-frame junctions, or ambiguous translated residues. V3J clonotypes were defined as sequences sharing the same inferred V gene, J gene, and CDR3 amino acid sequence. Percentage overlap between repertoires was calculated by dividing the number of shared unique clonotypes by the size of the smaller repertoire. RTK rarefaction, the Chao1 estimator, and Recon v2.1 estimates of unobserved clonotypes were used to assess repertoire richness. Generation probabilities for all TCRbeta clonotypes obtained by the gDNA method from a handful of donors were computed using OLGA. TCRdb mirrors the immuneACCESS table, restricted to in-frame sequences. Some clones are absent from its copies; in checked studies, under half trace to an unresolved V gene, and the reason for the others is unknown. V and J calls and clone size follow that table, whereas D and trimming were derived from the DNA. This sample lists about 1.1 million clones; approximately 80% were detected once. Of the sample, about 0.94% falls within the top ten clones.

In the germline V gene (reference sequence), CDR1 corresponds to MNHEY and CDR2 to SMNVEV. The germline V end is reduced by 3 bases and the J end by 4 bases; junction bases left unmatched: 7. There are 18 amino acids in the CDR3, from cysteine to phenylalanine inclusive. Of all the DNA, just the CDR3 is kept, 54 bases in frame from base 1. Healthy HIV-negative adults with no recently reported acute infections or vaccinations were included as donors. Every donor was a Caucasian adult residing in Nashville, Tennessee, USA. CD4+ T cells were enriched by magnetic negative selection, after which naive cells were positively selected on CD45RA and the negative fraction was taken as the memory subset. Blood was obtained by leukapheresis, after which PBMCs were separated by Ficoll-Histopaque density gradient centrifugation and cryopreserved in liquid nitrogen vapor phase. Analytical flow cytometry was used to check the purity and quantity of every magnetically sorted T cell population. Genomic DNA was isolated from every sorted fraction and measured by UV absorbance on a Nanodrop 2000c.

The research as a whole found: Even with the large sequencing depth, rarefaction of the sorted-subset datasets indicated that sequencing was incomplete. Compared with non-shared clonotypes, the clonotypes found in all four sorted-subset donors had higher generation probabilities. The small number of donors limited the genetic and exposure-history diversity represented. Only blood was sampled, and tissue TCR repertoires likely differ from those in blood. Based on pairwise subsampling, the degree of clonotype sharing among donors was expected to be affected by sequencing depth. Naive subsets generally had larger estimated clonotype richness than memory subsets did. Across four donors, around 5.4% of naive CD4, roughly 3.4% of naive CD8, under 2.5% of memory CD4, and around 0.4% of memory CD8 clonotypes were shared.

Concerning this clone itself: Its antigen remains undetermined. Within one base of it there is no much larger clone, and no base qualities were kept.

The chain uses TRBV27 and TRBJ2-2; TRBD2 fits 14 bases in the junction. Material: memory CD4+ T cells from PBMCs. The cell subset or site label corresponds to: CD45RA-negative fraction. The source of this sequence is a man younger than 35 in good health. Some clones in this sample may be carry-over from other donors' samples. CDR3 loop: CASSFGLAGGSVTGELFF. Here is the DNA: TGTGCCAGCAGTTTTGGACTAGCGGGAGGCTCCGTCACCGGGGAGCTGTTTTTT.